This T cell receptor (beta chain) derives from a study of EBV T-cell therapy then PD-1 blockade in nasopharyngeal carcinoma. Treatment specified: AdE1-LMPpoly-expanded autologous EBV-specific T-cell therapy followed by anti-PD-1 nivolumab. The table came from immunoSEQ multiplex PCR; TCRdb's copy has only in-frame clones and leaves some out. The data show about 17,000 clones, with approximately 80% seen just once and just under 30% held by the top ten. Points on this clone: Its antigen is still unknown.

With V trimmed by 4 bases and J by 6 bases, 11 bases remained unmatched. Germline V gene lookup returns CDR1 LGHNA and CDR2 YNFKEQ. This CDR3 is built from 16 residues. V is TRBV4-2 and J is TRBJ1-5, with 8 positions matching TRBD1. The sequenced sample was CD8+ T cells from blood, obtained at day 0 from a patient whose treatment included autologous EBV-specific T cells and nivolumab. This clonotype originated in a man aged 35 to 55 with nasopharyngeal carcinoma. CDR3: CASSPPDREAGQPQHF. CDR3 nucleotides: TGTGCCAGCAGCCCACCGGACAGGGAAGCGGGTCAGCCCCAGCATTTT.